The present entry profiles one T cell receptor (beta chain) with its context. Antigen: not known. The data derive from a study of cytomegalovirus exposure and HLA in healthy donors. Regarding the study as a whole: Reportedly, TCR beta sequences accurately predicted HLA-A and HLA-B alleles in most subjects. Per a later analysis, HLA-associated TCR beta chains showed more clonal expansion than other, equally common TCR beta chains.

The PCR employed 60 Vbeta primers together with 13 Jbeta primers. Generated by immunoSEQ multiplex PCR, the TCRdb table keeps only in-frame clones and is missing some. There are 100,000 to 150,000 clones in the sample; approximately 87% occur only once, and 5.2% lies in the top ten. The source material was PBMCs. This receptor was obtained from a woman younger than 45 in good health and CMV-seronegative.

Here the CDR3 reads CSVEDYETGLETQYF. The CDR3 DNA reads as TGCAGCGTTGAAGACTACGAGACAGGGCTGGAGACCCAGTACTTC. This chain uses TRBV29-1 with TRBJ2-5, with 7 nucleotides matching TRBD1. The CDR3 is made up of 15 amino acids. V trimming: 0 bases; J trimming: 5 bases; junction bases outside the gene matches: 9. The germline CDR1 and CDR2 sequences are SQVTM and ANQGSEA.